The 27 T cell receptor beta chains in this list originate from one sample, sequenced in a study of T cells after yellow fever vaccination. TCRdb reprocessed the 5' RACE reads with MiXCR, giving one entry per CDR3 protein. Here the sample spans over 200,000 distinct CDR3 sequences, 6.7% being singletons. The material sequenced was CD4+ T cells sorted from PBMCs, taken on the day of the yellow fever booster vaccination. Source of these receptors: a man aged 30 to 45 who received the YFV17D yellow fever vaccine.

This clonotype occurred many times. The chain links TRBV6-5 to TRBJ2-1; tentatively, D is TRBD1 (6 bases). V lost 9 bases and J lost 5, with 8 bases in between. Germline-derived CDR1 and CDR2 are MNHEY and SVGAGI. This CDR3 contains 11 residues. The CDR3 DNA sequence: TGTGCCAGTAGGGGGAACAATGAGCAGTTCTTC. It is translated as CASRGNNEQFF.

This clonotype has ten or more counts. V and J are TRBV29-1 and TRBJ2-7; D is ambiguous. This CDR3 region has 12 residues. V lost 4 bases and J lost 1, with 8 bases in between. The germline gives CDR1 SQVTM, CDR2 ANQGSEA. In nucleotides, the CDR3 is TGCAGCGTTGGGGTTCGGTCCTACGAGCAGTACTTC. This sequence encodes CSVGVRSYEQYF.

This clonotype occurred many times. The V and J genes are TRBV29-1 and TRBJ1-4; TRBD1 matches 10 bases. V lost 4 bases and J lost 7; bases outside the gene matches: 6. The CDR3 length is 14 residues. Looked up from germline, CDR1 is SQVTM and CDR2 is ANQGSEA. The CDR3 region has the DNA TGCAGCGTTGCGACAGGGGGCCTCGGTGAAAAACTGTTTTTT. Protein product: CSVATGGLGEKLFF.

This clonotype was counted only a few times. V usage is TRBV20-1 and J usage is TRBJ2-3, with 11 nucleotides matching TRBD2. Germline CDR1 is DFQATT and CDR2 is SNEGSKA (reference sequence). The V segment lost 6 bases and the J segment 4 bases; nucleotides outside the gene matches: 12. The CDR3 runs 16 residues. DNA of the CDR3: TGCAGTGCCAATCTCTTAGCGGGAGGGCTTGCAGATACGCAGTATTTT. Translating gives CSANLLAGGLADTQYF.

J is TRBJ2-7 and V is TRBV7-2; D possibly matches TRBD1 or TRBD2 (6 bases each). The germline CDR1 and CDR2 sequences are SGHTA and FQGNSA. This CDR3 comprises 16 residues. V was clipped by 1 base and J by 0 bases, with 13 bases between them. The CDR3, as DNA: TGTGCCAGCAGCTTAGAAGGGGGGACCAACTCCTACGAGCAGTACTTC. Protein sequence: CASSLEGGTNSYEQYF.

The rearrangement uses TRBV30 and TRBJ1-1; 7 bases map to TRBD1. Looked up from germline, CDR1 is GTSNPN and CDR2 is SVGIG (reference sequence). J gave up 5 bases and V 2 bases, and 5 bases lay outside the gene matches. The CDR3 is made up of 13 amino acids. CDR3 protein: CAWSSDRVTEAFF. The DNA for the CDR3 is TGTGCCTGGAGTTCTGACAGGGTAACTGAAGCTTTCTTT.

CDR3 residues: CASTSHEGAKYNEQFF. The CDR3 nucleotides read TGTGCCAGCACCTCCCATGAGGGGGCGAAATACAATGAGCAGTTCTTC. The chain links TRBV6-1 to TRBJ2-1, with TRBD1 matching 7 bases. The junction had 13 bases not matched to a gene; V was cut back by 7 bases and J by 4 bases. Germline assignment: CDR1 MNHNS and CDR2 SASEGT. The CDR3 is 16 residues long.

This clonotype has a handful of counts. The chain employs TRBV7-2 and TRBJ2-3, with 9 bases matching TRBD1. Per the germline V gene, CDR1 is SGHTA and CDR2 is FQGNSA. This CDR3 comprises 14 residues. The trim removed 7 bases at V and 3 bases at J, leaving 5 bases unmatched. The CDR3 reads CASTPDRGTDTQYF. The CDR3 bases are TGTGCCAGCACCCCGGACAGGGGAACAGATACGCAGTATTTT.

This clonotype has ten or more counts. The gene calls are TRBV20-1 and TRBJ1-5, with D unclear. Germline V gene lookup returns CDR1 DFQATT and CDR2 SNEGSKA (reference sequence). V was clipped by 7 bases and J by 3 bases, with 13 bases between them. The CDR3 is made up of 13 amino acids. The CDR3 reads CSVPDVFNQPQHF. The CDR3 DNA sequence: TGCAGTGTCCCTGACGTCTTCAATCAGCCCCAGCATTTT.

For the CDR3, the DNA is TGTGCCACCAGCCCTGGTGACCAAGAGACCCAGTACTTC. Translation: CATSPGDQETQYF. This sequence joins TRBV24-1 and TRBJ2-5, with no clear D. This CDR3 is 13 amino acids long. From germline, CDR1 is KGHDR and CDR2 SFDVKD. V was cut by 7 bases and J by 0 bases, with 8 bases left in between.

V is TRBV7-9 and J is TRBJ1-2; D is perhaps TRBD1 (6 bases). Trimming cost V 0 bases and J 0 bases, with 8 bases left between them. This CDR3 comprises 15 residues. CDR1 and CDR2 from the germline V gene are SEHNR and FQNEAQ (reference sequence). The DNA for the CDR3 is TGTGCCAGCAGCTTAGCCGACAGGCCTAACTATGGCTACACCTTC. Translating it yields CASSLADRPNYGYTF.

The chain is built from TRBV6-2 or TRBV6-3 and TRBJ2-2; the D gene could be TRBD1 or TRBD2 (7 bases each). The CDR3 spans 15 residues. Germline CDR1 is MNHEY and CDR2 is SVGEGT. Trimming removed 5 bases at V and 4 bases at J, with 14 bases between. The CDR3 loop reads CASSLLRGGTGELFF. The CDR3 bases are TGTGCCAGCAGTCTCCTCAGGGGGGGCACCGGGGAGCTGTTTTTT.

This rearrangement joins TRBV30 to TRBJ2-5; D possibly corresponds to TRBD2 (7 bases). CDR3 size: 15 residues. V was pared by 4 bases and J by 4 bases, with 19 bases between. Germline assignment: CDR1 GTSNPN and CDR2 SVGIG (reference sequence). CDR3 sequence: CAWTFPRGGGETQYF. DNA of the CDR3: TGTGCCTGGACCTTCCCTAGAGGGGGGGGAGAGACCCAGTACTTC.

This clonotype came up a few times. The chain employs TRBV7-2 and TRBJ2-3; TRBD2 might be the D (5 bases). The CDR3 contains 16 residues. Trimming took off 8 bases at V and 0 bases at J, with 18 bases between the two ends. CDR1 and CDR2 from the germline V gene are SGHTA and FQGNSA. CDR3 sequence reads: CASLTGFQPSTDTQYF. In DNA form, the CDR3 reads TGTGCCAGCCTTACGGGGTTTCAGCCTAGCACAGATACGCAGTATTTT.

This clonotype was counted only a few times. The V call is TRBV18, the J call TRBJ1-1, with D hard to call. Trimming shortened V by 3 bases and J by 0 bases, and 5 bases separated the two germline ends. Germline V CDR1 and CDR2: KGHSH, LQKENI. The CDR3 length is 13 residues. CDR3 loop: CASSPLLNTEAFF. CDR3 nucleotide sequence: TGTGCCAGCTCACCTCTCTTGAACACTGAAGCTTTCTTT.

This clonotype was seen a few times. The chain carries TRBV6-5 and TRBJ2-3; D is tentatively TRBD1 or TRBD2 (5 bases each). This CDR3 has 17 amino acids. Germline CDR1 is MNHEY and CDR2 is SVGAGI. V dropped 2 bases and J dropped 0 bases, with 15 bases sitting between them. The CDR3 DNA is TGTGCCAGCAGTTACCCCCGGCAGGGAGCAAGCACAGATACGCAGTATTTT. Its translation: CASSYPRQGASTDTQYF.

This clonotype was counted ten times or more. The chain has TRBV4-3 and TRBJ2-4; D might be TRBD2 (7 bases). The CDR3 loop spans 17 amino acids. Between the trimmed V and J ends, which lost 1 base and 3 bases, there was a span of 16 bases. Germline V gene data show CDR1 as LGHNA and CDR2 as YSLEER. The CDR3 DNA reads as TGCGCCAGCAGCCAAGGTTTCGGGGGGCTTGTCAAAAACATTCAGTACTTC. Amino acids: CASSQGFGGLVKNIQYF.

This clonotype was seen just once. Given a much more abundant clone one base away, this may be a read error. The chain is built from TRBV29-1 and TRBJ2-7, with TRBD1 identical over 8 bases. The CDR3 covers 13 residues. Germline assignment: CDR1 SQVTM and CDR2 ANQGSEA. The CDR3 DNA reads TGCAGCGTGAATGGACAGGGTCCGTACGATCAGTACTTC. Translation: CSVNGQGPYDQYF.

This clonotype has a count of ten or more. The V call is TRBV7-2, the J call TRBJ2-7; 7 bases are shared with TRBD2. The CDR3 runs to 14 residues. Trimming cost V 0 bases and J 4 bases; bases outside gene matches: 3. Germline lookup yields CDR1 SGHTA and CDR2 FQGNSA. The CDR3 spells CASSLASGKYEQYF. CDR3 DNA sequence: TGTGCCAGCAGCTTAGCGAGCGGGAAGTACGAGCAGTACTTC.

This clonotype was recorded many times. The chain is built from TRBV28 and TRBJ2-7, with 12 positions matching TRBD2. The germline V gene has CDR1 MDHEN and CDR2 SYDVKM. Trimming removed 2 bases from V and 2 bases from J; junction bases left unmatched: 1. There are 15 residues in the CDR3. The CDR3 loop is CASSLGLAGPYEQYF. CDR3 sequence (DNA): TGTGCCAGCAGTTTAGGACTAGCGGGACCCTACGAGCAGTACTTC.

This clonotype was picked up many times. This chain joins TRBV6-5 and TRBJ2-7; the D is unclear. The CDR3 spans 15 residues. V was pared by 0 bases and J by 2 bases, with 11 bases between. The germline CDR1 and CDR2 sequences are MNHEY and SVGAGI. The CDR3 region has the DNA TGTGCCAGCAGTTACTCACCGGACGCAGCCTACGAGCAGTACTTC. This gives the protein CASSYSPDAAYEQYF.

This clonotype has a handful of counts. This chain links TRBV29-1 with TRBJ2-1; 11 nucleotides match TRBD2. V gave up 5 bases and J gave up 0 bases; unmatched junction bases: 15. The length of the CDR3 is 19 residues. CDR1 and CDR2 (germline): SQVTM, ANQGSEA. CDR3 in amino acids: CSVLAGGTPFGGSYNEQFF. The CDR3, as DNA: TGCAGCGTTTTAGCGGGAGGGACCCCCTTTGGGGGCTCCTACAATGAGCAGTTCTTC.

This sequence joins TRBV23-1 and TRBJ2-3; the D gene is possibly TRBD1 (5 bases). TRBV23-1 is an open reading frame whose function is uncertain. The germline V and J ends were trimmed by 3 bases and 3 bases, with 16 bases remaining between them. CDR3 length: 16 amino acids. CDR3 nucleotides: TGCGCCAGCAGTCAGCCAAGGACATCGAAAACAGATACGCAGTATTTT. Amino acid sequence: CASSQPRTSKTDTQYF.

This clonotype was counted at least ten times. The chain carries TRBV6-2 or TRBV6-3 and TRBJ2-1; D perhaps matches TRBD1 (6 bases). The CDR3 spans 16 residues. Trimming removed 2 bases at V and 3 bases at J, with 14 bases between. Per germline, CDR1 MNHEY and CDR2 SVGEGT. This CDR3 reads CASSYRGQIGYNEQFF. In DNA form, the CDR3 reads TGTGCCAGCAGTTACCGCGGACAGATAGGCTACAATGAGCAGTTCTTC.

The chain uses TRBV7-9 and TRBJ1-6; 7 positions agree with TRBD1. The CDR3 extends over 13 amino acids. J gave up 6 bases and V 5 bases, and 1 base lay outside the gene matches. Germline V gene sequence: CDR1 SEHNR, CDR2 FQNEAQ (reference sequence). CDR3 residues: CASSDRVNSPLHF. DNA of the CDR3: TGTGCCAGCAGCGACAGGGTTAATTCACCCCTCCACTTT. The full variable domain, its missing parts supplied by reference TRBV7-9 and TRBJ1-6, is DTGVSQNPRHKITKRGQNVTFRCDPISEHNRLYWYRQTLGQGPEFLTYFQNEAQLEKSRLLSDRFSAERPKGSFSTLEIQRTEQGDSAMYLCASSDRVNSPLHFGNGTRLTVT.

This clonotype was found many times. The CDR3 region is CASSYDPGGTDTQYF. CDR3 DNA sequence: TGTGCCAGCAGTTACGACCCGGGGGGTACAGATACGCAGTATTTT. The V and J genes are TRBV6-5 and TRBJ2-3; the match to TRBD2 covers 7 bases. Germline values: CDR1 MNHEY, CDR2 SVGAGI. With 2 bases clipped from V and 3 bases from J, the junction kept 5 bases outside the gene matches. There are 15 residues in the CDR3.

Ten or more counts support this clonotype. CDR3 region: CASSISGLAQETQYF. The CDR3, as DNA: TGTGCCAGCAGCATATCAGGACTAGCGCAAGAGACCCAGTACTTC. The V and J genes are TRBV7-9 and TRBJ2-5; TRBD2 aligns across 9 bases. Germline V CDR1 and CDR2: SEHNR, FQNEAQ (reference sequence). The CDR3 covers 15 residues. Trimming cost V 5 bases and J 2 bases; bases outside gene matches: 6. Full variable domain (missing parts from reference TRBV7-9 and TRBJ2-5): DTGVSQNPRHKITKRGQNVTFRCDPISEHNRLYWYRQTLGQGPEFLTYFQNEAQLEKSRLLSDRFSAERPKGSFSTLEIQRTEQGDSAMYLCASSISGLAQETQYFGPGTRLLVL.